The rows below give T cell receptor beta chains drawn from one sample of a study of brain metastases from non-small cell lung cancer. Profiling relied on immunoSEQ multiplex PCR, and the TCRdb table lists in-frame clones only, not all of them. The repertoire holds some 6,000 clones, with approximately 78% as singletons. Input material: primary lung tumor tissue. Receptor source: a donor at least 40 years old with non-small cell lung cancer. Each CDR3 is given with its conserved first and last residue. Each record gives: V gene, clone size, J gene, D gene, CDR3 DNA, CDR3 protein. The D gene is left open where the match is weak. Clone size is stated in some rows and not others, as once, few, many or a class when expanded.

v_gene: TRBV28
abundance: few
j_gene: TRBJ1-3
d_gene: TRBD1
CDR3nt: TGTGCCAGCACTCACAGGGGACTGAGCTCTGGAAACACCATATATTTT
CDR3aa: CASTHRGLSSGNTIYF

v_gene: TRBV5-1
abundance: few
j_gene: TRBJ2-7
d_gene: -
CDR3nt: TGCGCCAGCAGCTTGGCGGGGAGCTCCTACGAGCAGTACTTC
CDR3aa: CASSLAGSSYEQYF

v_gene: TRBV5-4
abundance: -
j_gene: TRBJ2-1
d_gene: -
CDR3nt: TGTGCCAGCAGCTTGGGGCCCTCCTACAATGAGCAGTTCTTC
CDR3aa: CASSLGPSYNEQFF

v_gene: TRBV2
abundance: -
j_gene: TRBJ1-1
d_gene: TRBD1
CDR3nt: TGTGCCAGCAGCACAGGGGTCAGCACTGAAGCTTTCTTT
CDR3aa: CASSTGVSTEAFF

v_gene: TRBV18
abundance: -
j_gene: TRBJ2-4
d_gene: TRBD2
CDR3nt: TGTGCCAGCTCACCACCGTCGGGGGGGGGAAACATTCAGTACTTC
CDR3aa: CASSPPSGGGNIQYF

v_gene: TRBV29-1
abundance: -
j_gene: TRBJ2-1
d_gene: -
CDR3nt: TGCAGCGTTGAGGTGAGCCGACAGGAGCAGTTCTTC
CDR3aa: CSVEVSRQEQFF

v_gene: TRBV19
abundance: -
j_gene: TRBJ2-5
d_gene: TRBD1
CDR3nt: TGTCTACAGGGGGCAGATCAAGAGACCCAGTACTTC
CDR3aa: CLQGADQETQYF

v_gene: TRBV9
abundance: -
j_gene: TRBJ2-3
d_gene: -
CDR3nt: TGTGCCAGCAGCCGCGGAGATACGCAGTATTTT
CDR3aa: CASSRGDTQYF

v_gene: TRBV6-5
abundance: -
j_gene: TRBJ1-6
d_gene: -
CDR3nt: TGTGCCAGCAGTTCGGTCGGGGACTATAATTCACCCCTCCACTTT
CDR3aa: CASSSVGDYNSPLHF

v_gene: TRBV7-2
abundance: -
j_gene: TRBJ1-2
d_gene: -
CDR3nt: TGTGCCAGCAGCTTCGAGGGGACCTATGGCTACACCTTC
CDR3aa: CASSFEGTYGYTF

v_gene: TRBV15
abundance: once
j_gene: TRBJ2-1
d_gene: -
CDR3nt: TGTGCCACCAACTCCCCAACTATCCAACGAGGCAATGAGCAGTTCTTC
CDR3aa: CATNSPTIQRGNEQFF

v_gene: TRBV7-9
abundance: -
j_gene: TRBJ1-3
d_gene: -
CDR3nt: TGTGCCAGCAGCTTAGACTCTGGGAACACCATATATTTT
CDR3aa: CASSLDSGNTIYF

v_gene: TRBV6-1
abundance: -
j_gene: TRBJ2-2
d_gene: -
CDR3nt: TGTGCCAGCAGTGAACTCCTTCCGGGACTTGACAGAGGGGAGCTGTTTTTT
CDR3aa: CASSELLPGLDRGELFF

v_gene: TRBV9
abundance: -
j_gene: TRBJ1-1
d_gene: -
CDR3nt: TGTGCCAGCAGCGTAGAAGGGTCGGGCACTGAAGCTTTCTTT
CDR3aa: CASSVEGSGTEAFF

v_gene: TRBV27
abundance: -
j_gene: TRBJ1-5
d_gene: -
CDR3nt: TGTGCCAGCAGTTTCGGGCAGGGTGGCAATCAGCCCCAGCATTTT
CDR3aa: CASSFGQGGNQPQHF

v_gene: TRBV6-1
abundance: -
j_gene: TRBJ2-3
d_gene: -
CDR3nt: TGTGCCAGCGGGGACACAGATACGCAGTATTTT
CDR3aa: CASGDTDTQYF

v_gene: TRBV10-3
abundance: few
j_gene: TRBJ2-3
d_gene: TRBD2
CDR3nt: TGTGCCATCAGTACGGGACTAGCGGGGTACACAGATACGCAGTATTTT
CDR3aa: CAISTGLAGYTDTQYF

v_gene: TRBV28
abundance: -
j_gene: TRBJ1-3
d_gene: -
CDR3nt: TGTGCCAGCAGTTTCGGAGGGGCTGGAAACACCATATATTTT
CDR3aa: CASSFGGAGNTIYF